Listed below are T cell receptor beta chains from one sample, sequenced in a study of T cells in Graves' hyperthyroidism and ophthalmopathy. TCRdb re-derived calls from the multiplex PCR reads in MiXCR, one entry per CDR3 protein. The sample gives about 560,000 distinct CDR3 sequences, 16% of which show up once; about 18% is in the top ten. The sample consisted of blood. These TCRs come from a woman aged 18-29 years with Graves' hyperthyroidism. Both conserved end residues are part of each CDR3. D genes are given only for firm matches. Size is stated for part of the rows, as once, few or many counts, or as a class when the clone is expanded.

>TRBD1|TRBJ1-1|many|TRBV2
TGTGCCAGCAGTCCAGACAGGGGAGCGAACACTGAAGCTTTCTTT
CASSPDRGANTEAFF
>-|TRBJ2-1|many|TRBV10-3
TGTGCCATCAGTCAAGCGGGTTACGCCTACAATGAGCAGTTCTTC
CAISQAGYAYNEQFF
>TRBD2|TRBJ2-7|many|TRBV20-1
TGCAGTGCTAGCAATCCGACTAGCGGGAGGCAGTACGAGCAGTACTTC
CSASNPTSGRQYEQYF
>-|TRBJ2-2|few|TRBV18
TGTGCCAGCTCACCCGACGGTAACACCGGGGAGCTGTTTTTT
CASSPDGNTGELFF
>-|TRBJ2-4|-|TRBV7-9
TGTGCCAGCAGCCGCAATGTGGGCCAAGCCAAAAACATTCAGTACTTC
CASSRNVGQAKNIQYF
>-|TRBJ2-2|-|TRBV6-5
TGTGCCAGCAGTTACGACCAGAACATCGGGGAGCTGTTTTTT
CASSYDQNIGELFF
>TRBD2|TRBJ2-2|-|TRBV5-8
TGTGCCAGCAGCTCCGGGACTAGCGGGTTGCCCGGGGAGCTGTTTTTT
CASSSGTSGLPGELFF
>-|TRBJ1-6|many|TRBV20-1
TGCAGTGCTAGATCCCACACGGCCCATTCACCCCTCCACTTT
CSARSHTAHSPLHF
>TRBD1|TRBJ1-1|-|TRBV25-1
TGTGCCAGCATGCTACCAGGGGGCGCTGAAGCTTTCTTT
CASMLPGGAEAFF
>TRBD1|TRBJ1-6|many|TRBV27
TGTGCCAGCTCACCACAGGGGTATAATTCACCCCTCCACTTT
CASSPQGYNSPLHF
>TRBD2|TRBJ2-1|few|TRBV20-1
TGCAGTGCTAGAGACAGACTAGCGGGAGTTGCTGAGCAGTTCTTC
CSARDRLAGVAEQFF
>-|TRBJ1-2|many|TRBV20-1
TGCAGTGCGGGGAACCAACAACTTGAAGCGCGTAGCTATGGCTACACCTTC
CSAGNQQLEARSYGYTF
>TRBD2|TRBJ2-3|many|TRBV20-1
TGCAGTGCCCGACTAGCGGGAGGGCCCCCAGATACGCAGTATTTT
CSARLAGGPPDTQYF
>-|TRBJ2-1|many|TRBV6-1
TGTGCCAGCAGTCCCGCCGGGGGCAATGAGCAGTTCTTC
CASSPAGGNEQFF
>-|TRBJ1-1|-|TRBV19
TGTGCCAGTAGTATTATCGGGACGCAAGCTTTCTTT
CASSIIGTQAFF
>-|TRBJ2-5|many|TRBV11-3
TGTGCCAGCAGCTTAGGGGGCCGGAGACGAGTCGAGACCCAGTACTTC
CASSLGGRRRVETQYF
>-|TRBJ1-4|few|TRBV10-3
TGTGCCATCTCCTACTCGGGACATCCTAATGAAAAACTGTTTTTT
CAISYSGHPNEKLFF
>TRBD2|TRBJ2-7|many|TRBV20-1
TGCAGTGCTAGCCGGACTAGCGGGAGCCACGAGCAGTACTTC
CSASRTSGSHEQYF
>TRBD1|TRBJ1-6|-|TRBV19
TGTGCCACACGACAGGGACTGAATTCACCCCTCCACTTT
CATRQGLNSPLHF
>TRBD1|TRBJ2-7|few|TRBV20-1
TGCAGTGCTAGAGATTCCGGTGGAGACAGGGGGTACGAGCAGTACTTC
CSARDSGGDRGYEQYF
>TRBD1|TRBJ2-3|few|TRBV9
TGTGCCAGCAGCGTAGCAGGGACAGGGGGCATAGATACGCAGTATTTT
CASSVAGTGGIDTQYF
>-|TRBJ2-1|few|TRBV7-9
TGTGCCAGCAGCCCGGGCCGCGATACCAATGAGCAGTTCTTC
CASSPGRDTNEQFF
>-|TRBJ1-1|-|TRBV6-1
TGTGCCAGCAGCTTCGGGACAAGAAACACTGAAGCTTTCTTT
CASSFGTRNTEAFF
>TRBD1|TRBJ1-1|many|TRBV12-3/TRBV12-4
TGTGCCAGCAGCACACCGGGACAGGGGATTCAAGCTTTCTTT
CASSTPGQGIQAFF
>TRBD2|TRBJ2-5|-|TRBV19
TGTGCCAGTAGTTTCGAAGCGGGGGGGAACCAAGAGACCCAGTACTTC
CASSFEAGGNQETQYF